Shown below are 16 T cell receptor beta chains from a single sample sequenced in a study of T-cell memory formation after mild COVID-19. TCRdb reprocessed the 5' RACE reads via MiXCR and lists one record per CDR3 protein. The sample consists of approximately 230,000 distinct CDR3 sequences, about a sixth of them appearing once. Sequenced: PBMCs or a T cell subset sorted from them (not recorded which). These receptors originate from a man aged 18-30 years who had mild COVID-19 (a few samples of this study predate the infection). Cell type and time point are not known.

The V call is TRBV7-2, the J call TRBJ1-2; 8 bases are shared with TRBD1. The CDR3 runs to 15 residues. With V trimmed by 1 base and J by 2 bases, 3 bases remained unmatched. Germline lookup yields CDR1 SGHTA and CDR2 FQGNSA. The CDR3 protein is CASSLGTGRNYGYTF. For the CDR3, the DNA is TGTGCCAGCAGCTTAGGGACAGGGAGGAACTATGGCTACACCTTC.

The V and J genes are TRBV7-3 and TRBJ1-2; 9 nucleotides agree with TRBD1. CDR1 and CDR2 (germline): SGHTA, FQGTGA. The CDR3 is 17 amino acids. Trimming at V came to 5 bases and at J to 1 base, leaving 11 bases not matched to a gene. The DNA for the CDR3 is TGTGCCAGCAGCCCCGGACAGGGGCACCCATTTAACTATGGCTACACCTTC. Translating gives CASSPGQGHPFNYGYTF.

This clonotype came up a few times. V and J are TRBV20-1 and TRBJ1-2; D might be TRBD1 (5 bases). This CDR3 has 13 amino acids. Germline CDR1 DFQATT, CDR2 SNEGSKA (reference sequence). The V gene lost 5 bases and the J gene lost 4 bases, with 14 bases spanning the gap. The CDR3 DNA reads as TGCAGTGCTGGGGGAGTTGGGGCCTATGGCTACACCTTC. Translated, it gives CSAGGVGAYGYTF.

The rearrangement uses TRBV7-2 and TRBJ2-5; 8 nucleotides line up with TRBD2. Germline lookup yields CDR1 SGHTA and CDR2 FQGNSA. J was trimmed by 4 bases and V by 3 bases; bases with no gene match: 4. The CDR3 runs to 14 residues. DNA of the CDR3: TGTGCCAGCAGCTTTCCGGGGGGGGCAGAGACCCAGTACTTC. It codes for CASSFPGGAETQYF.

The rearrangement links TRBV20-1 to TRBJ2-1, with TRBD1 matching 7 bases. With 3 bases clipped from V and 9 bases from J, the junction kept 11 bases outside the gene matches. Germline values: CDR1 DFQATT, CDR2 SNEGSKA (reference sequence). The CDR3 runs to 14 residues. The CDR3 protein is CSASTGTVSGEQFF. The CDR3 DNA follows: TGCAGTGCTAGCACCGGGACAGTAAGCGGTGAGCAGTTCTTC.

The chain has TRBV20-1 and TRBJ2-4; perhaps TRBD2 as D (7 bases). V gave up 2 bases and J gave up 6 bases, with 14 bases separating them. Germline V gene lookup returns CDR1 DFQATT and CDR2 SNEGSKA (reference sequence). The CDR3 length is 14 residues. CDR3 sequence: CSARFPGGRNIQYF. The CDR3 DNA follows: TGCAGTGCTAGATTTCCGGGGGGCCGAAACATTCAGTACTTC.

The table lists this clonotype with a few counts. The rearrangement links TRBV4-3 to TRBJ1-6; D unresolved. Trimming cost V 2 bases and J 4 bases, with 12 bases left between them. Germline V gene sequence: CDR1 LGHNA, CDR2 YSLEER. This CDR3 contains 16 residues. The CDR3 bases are TGCGCCAGCAGCCAACGGCTTGCGGATTATAATTCACCCCTCCACTTT. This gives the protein CASSQRLADYNSPLHF.

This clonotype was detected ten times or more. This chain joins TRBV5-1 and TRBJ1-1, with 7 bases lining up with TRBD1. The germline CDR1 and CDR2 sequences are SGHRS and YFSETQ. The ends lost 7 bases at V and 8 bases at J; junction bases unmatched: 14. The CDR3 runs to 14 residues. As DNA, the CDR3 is TGCGCCAGCGGATCCTCCCAGGGACAGCTCGAAGCTTTCTTT. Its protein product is CASGSSQGQLEAFF.

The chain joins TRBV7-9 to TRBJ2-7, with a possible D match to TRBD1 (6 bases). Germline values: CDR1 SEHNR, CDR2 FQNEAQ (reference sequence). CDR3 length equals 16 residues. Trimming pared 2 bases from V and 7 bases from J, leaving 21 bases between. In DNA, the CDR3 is TGTGCCAGCAGCTTATATATGAGCACGAGTACAGGGGAGCAGTACTTC. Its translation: CASSLYMSTSTGEQYF.

CDR3 loop: CSARYARNTEAFF. The CDR3 DNA reads as TGCAGTGCTAGATACGCGAGAAACACTGAAGCTTTCTTT. The genes are TRBV20-1 and TRBJ1-1; D remains ambiguous. CDR3 length equals 13 residues. V gave up 2 bases and J gave up 2 bases, with 9 bases separating them. Germline V gives CDR1 DFQATT, CDR2 SNEGSKA (reference sequence).

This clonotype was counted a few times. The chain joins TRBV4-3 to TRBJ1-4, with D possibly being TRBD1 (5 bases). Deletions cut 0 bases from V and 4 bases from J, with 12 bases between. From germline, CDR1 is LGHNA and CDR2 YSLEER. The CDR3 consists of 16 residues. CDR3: CASSQDYLGDNEKLFF. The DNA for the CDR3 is TGCGCCAGCAGCCAAGATTATTTGGGGGATAATGAAAAACTGTTTTTT.

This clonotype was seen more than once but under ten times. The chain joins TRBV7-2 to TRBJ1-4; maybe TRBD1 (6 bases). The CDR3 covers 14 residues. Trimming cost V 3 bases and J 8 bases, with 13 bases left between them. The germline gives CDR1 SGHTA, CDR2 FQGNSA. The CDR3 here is CASSFGQHPEKLFF. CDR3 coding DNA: TGTGCCAGCAGCTTCGGACAGCACCCGGAAAAACTGTTTTTT.

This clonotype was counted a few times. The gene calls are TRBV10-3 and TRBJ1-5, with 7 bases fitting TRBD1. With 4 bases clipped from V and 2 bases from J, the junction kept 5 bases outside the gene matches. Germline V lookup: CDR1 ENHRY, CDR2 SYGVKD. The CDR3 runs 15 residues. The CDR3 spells CAISALTGGNQPQHF. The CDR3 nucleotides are TGTGCCATCAGTGCTTTAACAGGGGGCAATCAGCCCCAGCATTTT.

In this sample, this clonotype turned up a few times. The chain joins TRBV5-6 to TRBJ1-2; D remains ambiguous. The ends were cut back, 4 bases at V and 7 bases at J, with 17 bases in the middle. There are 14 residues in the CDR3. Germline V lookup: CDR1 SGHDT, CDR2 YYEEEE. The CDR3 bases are TGTGCCAGCAGCCTTCCGCCGGGGAAGAGTGGCTACACCTTC. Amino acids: CASSLPPGKSGYTF. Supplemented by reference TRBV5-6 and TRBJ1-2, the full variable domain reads DAGVTQSPTHLIKTRGQQVTLRCSPKSGHDTVSWYQQALGQGPQFIFQYYEEEERQRGNFPDRFSGHQFPNYSSELNVNALLLGDSALYLCASSLPPGKSGYTFGSGTRLTVV.

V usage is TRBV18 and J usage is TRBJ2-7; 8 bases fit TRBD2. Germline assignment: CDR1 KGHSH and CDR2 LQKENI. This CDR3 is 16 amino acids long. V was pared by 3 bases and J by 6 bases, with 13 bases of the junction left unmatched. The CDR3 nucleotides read TGTGCCAGCTCACCGGCGGCTAGCGGGCCTTGGATCGAGCAGTACGTC. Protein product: CASSPAASGPWIEQYV.

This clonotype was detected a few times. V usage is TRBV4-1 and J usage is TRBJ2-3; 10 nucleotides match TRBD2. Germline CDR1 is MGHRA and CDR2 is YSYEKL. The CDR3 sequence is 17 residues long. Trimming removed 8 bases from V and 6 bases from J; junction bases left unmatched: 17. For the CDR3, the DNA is TGCGCCAGCTCCCGGGGGGGACTAGCGCTAGCGGGCGATACGCAGTATTTT. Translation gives CASSRGGLALAGDTQYF.